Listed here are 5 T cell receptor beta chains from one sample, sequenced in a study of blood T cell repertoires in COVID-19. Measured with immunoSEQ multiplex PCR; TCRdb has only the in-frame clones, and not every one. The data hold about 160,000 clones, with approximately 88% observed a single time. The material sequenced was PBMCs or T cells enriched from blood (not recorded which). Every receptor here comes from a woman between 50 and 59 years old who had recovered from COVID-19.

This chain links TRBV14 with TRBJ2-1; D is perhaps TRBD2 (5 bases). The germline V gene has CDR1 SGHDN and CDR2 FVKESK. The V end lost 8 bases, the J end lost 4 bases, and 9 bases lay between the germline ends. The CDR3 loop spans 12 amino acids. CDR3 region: CASSRGYNEQFF. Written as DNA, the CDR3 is TGTGCCAGCTCCCGGGGATACAATGAGCAGTTCTTC.

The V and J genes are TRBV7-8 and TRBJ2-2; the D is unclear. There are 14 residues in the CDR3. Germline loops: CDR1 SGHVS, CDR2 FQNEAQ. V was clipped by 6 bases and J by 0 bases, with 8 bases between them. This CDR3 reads CASRVLSNTGELFF. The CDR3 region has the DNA TGTGCCAGCAGGGTCCTATCGAACACCGGGGAGCTGTTTTTT.

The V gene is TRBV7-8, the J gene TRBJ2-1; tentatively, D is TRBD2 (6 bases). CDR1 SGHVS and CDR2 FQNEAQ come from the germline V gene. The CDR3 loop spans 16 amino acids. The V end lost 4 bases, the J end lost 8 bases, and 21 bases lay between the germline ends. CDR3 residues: CASSSPWGDPSDEQFF. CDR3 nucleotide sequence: TGTGCCAGCAGCTCCCCTTGGGGGGACCCTTCGGATGAGCAGTTCTTC.

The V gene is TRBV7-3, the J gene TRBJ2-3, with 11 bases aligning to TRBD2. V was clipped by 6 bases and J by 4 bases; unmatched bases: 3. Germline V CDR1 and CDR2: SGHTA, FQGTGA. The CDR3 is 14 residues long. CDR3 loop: CASSSGGAADTQYF. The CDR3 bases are TGTGCCAGCAGTAGCGGGGGGGCAGCAGATACGCAGTATTTT.

The CDR3 bases are TGTGCCAGCAGCCAAGGGGCCTATGGCTACACCTTC. It codes for CASSQGAYGYTF. The chain carries TRBV3-1 (or the pseudogene TRBV3-2) and TRBJ1-2; D remains ambiguous. The CDR3 runs 12 residues. Germline-derived CDR1 and CDR2 are LGHDT and YNNKEL (reference sequence). Between the trimmed V and J ends, which lost 1 base and 4 bases, there was a span of 4 bases.